This passage covers 5 T cell receptor beta chains from one sample sequenced in a study of blood T cell repertoires in COVID-19 (TCRdb year 2020). The receptor library was made with the immunoSEQ multiplex PCR assay. Imported from immuneACCESS, the table was reduced by TCRdb to in-frame sequences with V and J called. These copies leave out some clones; in studies compared against another copy, an unresolved V gene accounts for under half, and the cause of the remainder is not known. This sample gives about 270,000 clones in total; less than 95% of them show up just once. The biggest ten clones account for around 2.8% of the sample. The sequenced sample was PBMCs or T cells enriched from blood (not recorded which). Receptor source: a man aged 40-49 years who had been exposed to COVID-19.

The V gene is TRBV19, the J gene TRBJ2-5, with TRBD2 matching 8 bases. The CDR3 runs to 15 residues. The junction had 12 bases not matched to a gene; V was cut back by 8 bases and J by 4 bases. Germline CDR1 and CDR2: LNHDA and SQIVND (reference sequence). The CDR3 sequence: CASARAGVRGETQYF. In nucleotides, the CDR3 is TGTGCCAGTGCGAGAGCGGGAGTTAGGGGAGAGACCCAGTACTTC.

The CDR3, as DNA: TGCGCCAGCAGCCAAGGCCTGGCTTTCCAGGGGCAAGAGACCCAGTACTTC. Its protein is CASSQGLAFQGQETQYF. The chain combines TRBV4-1 with TRBJ2-5, with D maybe TRBD1 (6 bases). Germline V gene data show CDR1 as MGHRA and CDR2 as YSYEKL. The CDR3 runs 17 residues. V lost 1 base and J 2 bases, leaving 17 bases between the germline ends.

The chain links TRBV21-1 to TRBJ2-2; TRBD2 reflects the table's D call only, with no check against the DNA. TRBV21-1 corresponds to a pseudogene. The CDR3 sequence is 15 residues long. CDR3: CASSKGRGKPGELFF. CDR3 sequence (DNA): TGTGCCAGCAGCAAAGGCCGGGGGAAGCCAGGGGAGCTGTTTTTT.

J is TRBJ2-3 and V is TRBV2, with 12 bases matching TRBD1. The CDR3 sequence is 18 residues long. The germline CDR1 and CDR2 sequences are SNHLY and FYNNEI. V lost 3 bases, J lost 5 bases, and 12 bases stayed unmatched. The CDR3 loop reads CASSDSPTGTGGLDTQYF. Here the CDR3 DNA reads TGTGCCAGCAGTGATAGCCCCACCGGGACAGGGGGCTTAGATACGCAGTATTTT. The entire variable domain, with the rest obtained from reference TRBV2 and TRBJ2-3, is as follows: EPEVTQTPSHQVTQMGQEVILRCVPISNHLYFYWYRQILGQKVEFLVSFYNNEISEKSEIFDDQFSVERPDGSNFTLKIRSTKLEDSAMYFCASSDSPTGTGGLDTQYFGPGTRLTVL.

The chain carries TRBV18 and TRBJ1-5; a possible D gene is TRBD1 (6 bases). This CDR3 comprises 16 residues. Trimming removed 5 bases at V and 1 base at J, with 15 bases between. The germline CDR1 and CDR2 sequences are KGHSH and LQKENI. CDR3: CASSAGTFRSNQPQHF. CDR3 in DNA: TGTGCCAGCTCAGCAGGGACATTCAGAAGCAATCAGCCCCAGCATTTT.